Following are 17 T cell receptor beta chains from one sample sequenced in a study of T cells in women clearing cervical HPV infection. The method was immunoSEQ multiplex PCR; TCRdb's version includes in-frame clones alone and lacks a portion of them. Found here are under 45,000 clones; the top ten clones hold approximately 4.8%. The source material was blood buffy coat. Source of these receptors: a woman aged 18-69 years with a cervical HPV16 infection that either progressed to CIN3+ or cleared (not recorded which).

As for this clone: The sequenced fragment ends 3 residues before the CDR3 boundary, so the rest is inferred from the germline J gene. The chain joins TRBV2 to TRBJ2-1; the match to TRBD2 covers 7 bases. Germline trimming cut 8 bases from V and 4 bases from J; bases unmatched to any gene: 8. This CDR3 spans 14 amino acids. From germline, CDR1 is SNHLY and CDR2 FYNNEI. CDR3 region: CASRGAGIYNEQFF. The sequenced CDR3 bases are TGTGCCAGCCGGGGAGCGGGAATTTACAATGAG.

Comment on this clone: The CDR3 extends 3 residues past the end of the read, so its final part is completed from the germline J gene. V usage is TRBV12-3 or TRBV12-4 and J usage is TRBJ2-3; 10 positions agree with TRBD1. The V segment lost 2 bases and the J segment 4 bases; nucleotides outside the gene matches: 6. There are 16 residues in the CDR3. CDR3 loop: CASSLPGTGEADTQYF. Incomplete CDR3 DNA: TGTGCCAGCAGTTTACCCGGGACAGGGGAGGCAGATACG.

In regard to this clone: The read finishes 3 residues shy of the CDR3 end, and the germline J gene is used to complete it. V usage is TRBV11-1 and J usage is TRBJ1-1, with a possible D match to TRBD1 (6 bases). Trimming cost V 7 bases and J 3 bases, with 15 bases left between them. The CDR3 runs 14 residues. Germline values: CDR1 SGHAT, CDR2 FQDESV (reference sequence). The covered CDR3 bases are TGTGCCAGCAAAGACAGGCCCCATTACACTGAA. Translating gives CASKDRPHYTE. The whole CDR3 region reads CASKDRPHYTEAFF.

In regard to this clone: The read ends 3 residues shy of where the CDR3 ends; the end is completed using the germline J gene. This chain connects TRBV11-2 to TRBJ2-5; 13 nucleotides line up with TRBD2. Germline assignment: CDR1 SGHAT and CDR2 FQNNGV. With V trimmed by 5 bases and J by 4 bases, 4 bases remained unmatched. The length of the CDR3 is 15 residues. The CDR3 protein is CASSRTSGGGETQYF. The part of the CDR3 DNA that was read is TGTGCCAGCAGCCGGACTAGCGGGGGAGGAGAGACC.

Turning to this clone: The read comes to an end 3 residues before the CDR3 does, leaving the germline J gene to fill in the end. The rearrangement links TRBV20-1 to TRBJ2-5; D unresolved. Germline V CDR1 and CDR2: DFQATT, SNEGSKA (reference sequence). The germline V and J ends were trimmed by 6 bases and 1 base, with 12 bases remaining between them. This CDR3 comprises 13 residues. The sequenced CDR3 bases are TGCAGTGCACTCCCGGGTTTCCAAGAGACC. This codes for CSALPGFQET. The full CDR3 is CSALPGFQETQYF.

Worth noting for this clone: From the germline J gene comes the end of the CDR3, since the read stops 3 residues before it. The rearrangement uses TRBV18 and TRBJ2-5; possibly TRBD2 for D (5 bases). Germline lookup yields CDR1 KGHSH and CDR2 LQKENI. This CDR3 is 14 amino acids long. V was shortened by 4 bases and J by 1 base, with 10 bases between the two germline ends. CDR3 in amino acids: CASSLGRVQETQYF. The sequenced CDR3 bases are TGTGCCAGCTCACTCGGGCGGGTCCAAGAGACC.

For this clone: Coverage ceases 3 residues before the CDR3 finishes, and the germline J gene fills in the end. This chain links TRBV6-1 with TRBJ2-2; 10 bases match TRBD1. CDR1 and CDR2 (germline): MNHNS, SASEGT. This CDR3 spans 15 amino acids. Losses at the gene ends were 4 bases for V and 3 bases for J; bases not matched to a gene: 2. Incomplete CDR3 DNA: TGTGCCAGCAGTGCCGGGACAGGGGACACCGGGGAG. Its translation: CASSAGTGDTGE. The CDR3 in its entirety is CASSAGTGDTGELFF.

About this clone: The read ends 3 residues before the CDR3 terminus; that terminus is restored from the germline J gene. The rearrangement joins TRBV18 to TRBJ2-3; possibly TRBD1 for D (6 bases). Trimming took off 1 base at V and 1 base at J, with 15 bases between the two ends. The CDR3 is made up of 17 amino acids. Germline values: CDR1 KGHSH, CDR2 LQKENI. The CDR3 sequence is CASSPLSLQGRTDTQYF. Partial CDR3 DNA: TGTGCCAGCTCACCACTTTCGTTACAGGGTCGCACAGATACG.

A word on this clone: The read terminates 3 residues ahead of where the CDR3 ends, so the germline J gene completes it. V usage is TRBV7-6 and J usage is TRBJ2-1, with D hard to call. Germline assignment: CDR1 SGHVS and CDR2 FNYEAQ. V shed 5 bases and J shed 4 bases, with 21 bases lying between them. The CDR3 has 17 residues. The DNA read from the CDR3 is TGTGCCAGCAGCCCCGCGAGGCTAGGTCGAACTTACAATGAG. It encodes CASSPARLGRTYNE. The CDR3 in full is CASSPARLGRTYNEQFF.

As concerns this clone: The sequenced fragment ends 3 residues before the CDR3 boundary, so the rest is inferred from the germline J gene. This sequence joins TRBV2 and TRBJ2-2, with D tentatively TRBD2 (6 bases). The CDR3 has 16 residues. From germline, CDR1 is SNHLY and CDR2 FYNNEI. Trimming took off 7 bases at V and 0 bases at J, with 15 bases between the two ends. The CDR3 sequence is CASTSGGFANTGELFF. CDR3 DNA (partial): TGTGCCAGCACTTCAGGAGGGTTCGCGAACACCGGGGAG.

Incomplete CDR3 DNA: TGTGCCAGCAGCCTAAGACAGGGCTTAGGCTACGAG. Translating it yields CASSLRQGLGYE. In full, the CDR3 reads CASSLRQGLGYEQYF. This chain joins TRBV11-3 and TRBJ2-7; 7 bases fit TRBD1. The read stops 3 residues short of the end of the CDR3; the missing end is completed from the germline J gene. The CDR3 runs 15 residues. CDR1 and CDR2 (germline): SGHNT, YENEEA. The trim removed 5 bases at V and 3 bases at J, leaving 10 bases unmatched.

Comment on this clone: A junction end diverges from the germline sequence, so it may reflect a read error. The read stops 3 residues short of the end of the CDR3; the missing end is completed from the germline J gene. The chain links TRBV7-7 to TRBJ2-7; TRBD1 matches 10 bases. The CDR3 contains 18 residues. Germline V gene data show CDR1 as SSHAT and CDR2 as FNYEAQ (reference sequence). This chain's CDR3 is CASSLGRSTGGYGYEQYF. CDR3 DNA, as far as it was read: TGTGCTAGCAGCTTAGGAAGGTCGACAGGGGGCTACGGCTACGAG.

The CDR3 DNA, read in part, is TGCAGTGCTAGACCTAGCCTGGGAGAGACC. It specifies CSARPSLGET. The entire CDR3 reads CSARPSLGETQYF. V is TRBV20-1 and J is TRBJ2-5; TRBD2 might be the D (5 bases). The CDR3 extends 3 residues past the end of the read, so its final part is completed from the germline J gene. Germline CDR1 and CDR2: DFQATT and SNEGSKA (reference sequence). The V end lost 2 bases, the J end lost 4 bases, and 11 bases lay between the germline ends. The CDR3 length is 13 residues.

In regard to this clone: The read ends 3 residues before the CDR3 terminus; that terminus is restored from the germline J gene. The V and J genes are TRBV4-1 and TRBJ2-3; the match to TRBD2 covers 13 bases. This CDR3 has 16 residues. The germline V gene encodes CDR1 MGHRA and CDR2 YSYEKL. Germline trimming cut 2 bases from V and 6 bases from J; bases unmatched to any gene: 5. The CDR3 loop reads CASSQQLAGGPDTQYF. Partial CDR3 DNA: TGCGCCAGCAGCCAACAACTAGCGGGGGGGCCTGATACG.

Turning to this clone: The read ends 3 residues before the CDR3 terminus; that terminus is restored from the germline J gene. The chain recombines TRBV6-1 with TRBJ2-2; D remains ambiguous. V was cut by 0 bases and J by 0 bases, with 11 bases left in between. This CDR3 comprises 17 residues. Germline V CDR1 and CDR2: MNHNS, SASEGT. CDR3 DNA, as far as it was read: TGTGCCAGCAGTGAAGCGCGGAGAATCGCGAACACCGGGGAG. Its translation is CASSEARRIANTGE. The full CDR3 protein is CASSEARRIANTGELFF.

To note about this clone: One end of the junction does not line up with germline, which may come from a read error. The read is 3 residues too short to cover the CDR3 end, so that end is filled in from the germline J gene. Other nucleotide sequences in the sample specify the same CDR3. The J gene is TRBJ1-2, the V gene TRBV7-9; a possible D gene is TRBD1 (6 bases). The CDR3 loop spans 15 amino acids. Germline-derived CDR1 and CDR2 are SEHNR and FQNEAQ (reference sequence). This CDR3 is CASSPQDSPNYGYTF. The DNA read from the CDR3 is TGTGCCAGCAGCCCGCAGGACAGCCCTAACTATGGA.

Of note for this clone: The DNA ends 3 residues before the CDR3 does, and the rest of the CDR3 is filled in from the germline J gene. This chain connects TRBV20-1 to TRBJ2-7; D may be TRBD1 (6 bases). The CDR3 covers 14 residues. V lost 5 bases and J lost 3, with 17 bases in between. Germline CDR1 reads DFQATT; CDR2 reads SNEGSKA (reference sequence). CDR3 bases read: TGCAGTGCTCACGCCTCGACAGGTGGCTACGAG. As protein: CSAHASTGGYE. The CDR3 in full is CSAHASTGGYEQYF.